These T cell receptor beta chains were read from a single sample in a study of post-analysis software for immune sequencing data. From the PCR reads, TCRdb called clonotypes with MiXCR, one entry per CDR3 protein. The sample has about 820,000 distinct CDR3 sequences, roughly 50% seen once. The source material was blood. These receptors came from a girl aged 10 to 17 with multiple sclerosis. The CDR3 runs from the conserved cysteine through the conserved F or W. The D gene is left open where the match is weak. Some rows mark clone size as missing; the rest say once, few, many or name a class of expanded clone.

cdr3_nt cdr3_aa clone_size d_call j_call v_call
TGCGCCAGCAGCTTTTTCGGACAGGGTACAGATACGCAGTATTTT CASSFFGQGTDTQYF - TRBD1 TRBJ2-3 TRBV5-1
TGTGCCAGCAGGTCCGGGACAGGGGTTAACTATGGCTACACCTTC CASRSGTGVNYGYTF once TRBD1 TRBJ1-2 TRBV6-1
TGTGCCAGCAGTTTAGCGGGGCACAAACTGTTTTTT CASSLAGHKLFF - - TRBJ1-4 TRBV12-3/TRBV12-4
TGTGCCAGCAGTTACGCTGCTGATAACTATGGCTACACCTTC CASSYAADNYGYTF once - TRBJ1-2 TRBV6-5
TGTGCCAGCAGCCGGACATCAACTAATGAAAAACTGTTTTTT CASSRTSTNEKLFF few - TRBJ1-4 TRBV3-1
TGTGCCAGCAGCCCCTCGATAGGGGACCGCACAGATACGCAGTATTTT CASSPSIGDRTDTQYF - - TRBJ2-3 TRBV4-2
TGCAGCGCCACGGTTGGTTACTCTGGGGCCAACGTCCTGACTTTC CSATVGYSGANVLTF - - TRBJ2-6 TRBV29-1
TGCAGCGTGGCACTACGCGCACCCACAGATACGCAGTATTTT CSVALRAPTDTQYF - - TRBJ2-3 TRBV29-1
TGCGCCAGCAGCGGCGGCTTAGTGATCTTTGTTGATACGCAGTATTTT CASSGGLVIFVDTQYF - - TRBJ2-3 TRBV5-1
TGTGCCAGCAGTGAGGGGGCCCCGGATTTATCAATGAGCTCTCGGGGAGAACGGGGAGAGTTCTTC CASSEGAPDLSMSSRGERGEFF - TRBD1 TRBJ2-1 TRBV28
TGTGCCAGCAGTCATATGAGAAGCAATCAGCCCCAGCATTTT CASSHMRSNQPQHF once - TRBJ1-5 TRBV12-3/TRBV12-4
TGCGCCAGCAGCCCCCGAGAGCGGACAGGCACAGATACGCAGTATTTT CASSPRERTGTDTQYF few - TRBJ2-3 TRBV4-1
TGTGCCAGCAGCTTAGCGTCGTACACTGAAGCTTTCTTT CASSLASYTEAFF - - TRBJ1-1 TRBV7-9
TGCAGTGCTAGAGATAAGGGTTCCCTCTATGGCTACACCTTC CSARDKGSLYGYTF - - TRBJ1-2 TRBV20-1
TGTGCCAGCAGCTTAGAGATAGGGCGGAATGGCTACACCTTC CASSLEIGRNGYTF few - TRBJ1-2 TRBV7-9
TGCGCCAGCAGTGGTCCAGCGGGAAATGAGCAGTACTTC CASSGPAGNEQYF - TRBD2 TRBJ2-5 TRBV10-1
TGCGCCAGCAGCTTGCGGGGGTCACCCACAGATACGCAGTATTTT CASSLRGSPTDTQYF - - TRBJ2-3 TRBV5-1
TGCGCCAGCAGCCCCATAGCCAGACAGAACACTGAAGCTTTCTTT CASSPIARQNTEAFF few - TRBJ1-1 TRBV4-1
TGTGCCAGCACCCAGGGCTCCTACGGGCAGTACTTC CASTQGSYGQYF - - TRBJ2-7 TRBV7-2
TGCGCCAGCAGCTTGTTACTCCAAGAGACCCAGTACTTC CASSLLLQETQYF - - TRBJ2-5 TRBV5-1
TGTGCCAGCAGTGATTGGAGGGGATCAAACACCGGGGAGCTGTTTTTT CASSDWRGSNTGELFF - - TRBJ2-2 TRBV2
TGTGCCCCAGTTTCCAGCGACTACGAGCAGTACTTC CAPVSSDYEQYF - - TRBJ2-7 TRBV24-1
TGTGCCAGCAGCCCAAGGCAGGGCGGGGACACAGATACGCAGTATTTT CASSPRQGGDTDTQYF medium-sized - TRBJ2-3 TRBV7-2
TGTGCCACCAGCAGACCAGGGATCGGGCAGCCCCAGCATTTT CATSRPGIGQPQHF - - TRBJ1-5 TRBV15
TGCGCCAGCAGCTTGGAGTTCAGGGCCCACAATGAGCAGTTCTTC CASSLEFRAHNEQFF - - TRBJ2-1 TRBV5-1
TGTGCCAGCAGCTCCGCCGGGACTAGCGGTCTCGAGCAGTACTTC CASSSAGTSGLEQYF - TRBD2 TRBJ2-7 TRBV7-3
TGTGCCAGCAGCTGGGGGGGTGGGACTAGCGGCACAGATACGCAGTATTTT CASSWGGGTSGTDTQYF - TRBD2 TRBJ2-3 TRBV7-3
TGCAGTGCCAACCCCGGGGTAGCTTTGCCTTCGGGTACGCAGTATTTT CSANPGVALPSGTQYF - - TRBJ2-3 TRBV20-1
TGCAGTGCTCGACAGGGGTTGGATGGCTACGAACAGTACTTC CSARQGLDGYEQYF few TRBD1 TRBJ2-7 TRBV20-1
TGTGCCAGCAGTACTCCTAGGGGGGCGAGAACAGATGTGCAGTATTTT CASSTPRGARTDVQYF - - TRBJ2-3 TRBV12-3/TRBV12-4
TGTGCTAGTGGTTTGCCGACCCACAGCGGGGGGCTCGAGACCCAGTACTTC CASGLPTHSGGLETQYF few TRBD2 TRBJ2-5 TRBV12-5
TGCAGCGCGCAGCGGGAGGGACCCCATGGCTACACCTTC CSAQREGPHGYTF - - TRBJ1-2 TRBV29-1
TGTGCCAGCAGTGGCCGCACCGACGAGCAGTACTTC CASSGRTDEQYF - - TRBJ2-7 TRBV2
TGCAGCGTTGCGAGGTTTTTGTTGGTGGGCGATGAGCAGTTCTTC CSVARFLLVGDEQFF - - TRBJ2-1 TRBV29-1
TGTGCCAGCAGCTCAAAGACAGGGTCCAGCAATGAGCAGTTCTTC CASSSKTGSSNEQFF - TRBD1 TRBJ2-1 TRBV7-9
TGTGCCAGCAGTTGCAGACAGGGGGCATGGGAGCAGTACTTC CASSCRQGAWEQYF once TRBD1 TRBJ2-7 TRBV27
TGTGCCAGCAGCGTGGGGTCGGGGGGTACTAGCTCCTACGAGCAGTACTTC CASSVGSGGTSSYEQYF - TRBD2 TRBJ2-7 TRBV9
TGTGCCAGCAGTTACTCAGGCCGGGCCTATGGCTACACCTTC CASSYSGRAYGYTF - - TRBJ1-2 TRBV6-5
TGTGCCAGCAGATCGACAGGGGAGAATCAGCCCCAGCATTTT CASRSTGENQPQHF - TRBD1 TRBJ1-5 TRBV6-2/TRBV6-3
TGTGCCAGCTCAGCGGGACAGGGGGGTCCGAGCACTGAAGCTTTCTTT CASSAGQGGPSTEAFF - TRBD1 TRBJ1-1 TRBV14
TGTGCCAGCAAGCCCGGGGGCTCCTACGAGCAGTACTTC CASKPGGSYEQYF - - TRBJ2-7 TRBV14
TGCAGCGTTGAAACGAGACCCCCAGGAGAGACCCAGTACTTC CSVETRPPGETQYF - - TRBJ2-5 TRBV29-1
TGCAGCAAAGGTAGCGGGGGGTCAGATACGCAGTATTTT CSKGSGGSDTQYF few TRBD2 TRBJ2-3 TRBV29-1
TGTGCCAGCAGCTTAGCCAGGGGTAGGAACTACGAGCAGTACTTC CASSLARGRNYEQYF few - TRBJ2-7 TRBV7-9
TGTGCCAGCAGTTACGGAGGGCCCCAGTACTTC CASSYGGPQYF once - TRBJ2-7 TRBV6-5